The entry that follows covers one T cell receptor beta chain sequence. Its target is not known. The sample belongs to a study of T-cell reconstitution after alpha-beta-depleted transplantation in children. Overall study results and limits: The origin of high day-60 TCRbeta diversity in some patients lay in surviving recipient T cells and thymic progenitors.

For TCRbeta, the library was prepared with unique molecular identifiers. One entry per CDR3 protein results from TCRdb running MiXCR on the PCR reads. The data show 610,000 or so distinct CDR3 sequences, with 25% to 30% seen just once and around a third held by the top ten. Germline lookup yields CDR1 SGHRS and CDR2 YFSETQ. Trimming took off 0 bases at V and 2 bases at J, with 7 bases between the two ends. CDR3 length: 14 residues. This sequence joins TRBV5-1 and TRBJ2-3; D not resolved. The sequencing used PBMCs, collected before TCRalphabeta/CD19-depleted stem cell transplant. The source of this sequence is a boy in the first two years of life with Wiskott-Aldrich syndrome, due to receive a stem cell transplant. CDR3 nucleotide sequence: TGCGCCAGCAGCTTGGGCGATCACACAGATACGCAGTATTTT. Translating gives CASSLGDHTDTQYF.